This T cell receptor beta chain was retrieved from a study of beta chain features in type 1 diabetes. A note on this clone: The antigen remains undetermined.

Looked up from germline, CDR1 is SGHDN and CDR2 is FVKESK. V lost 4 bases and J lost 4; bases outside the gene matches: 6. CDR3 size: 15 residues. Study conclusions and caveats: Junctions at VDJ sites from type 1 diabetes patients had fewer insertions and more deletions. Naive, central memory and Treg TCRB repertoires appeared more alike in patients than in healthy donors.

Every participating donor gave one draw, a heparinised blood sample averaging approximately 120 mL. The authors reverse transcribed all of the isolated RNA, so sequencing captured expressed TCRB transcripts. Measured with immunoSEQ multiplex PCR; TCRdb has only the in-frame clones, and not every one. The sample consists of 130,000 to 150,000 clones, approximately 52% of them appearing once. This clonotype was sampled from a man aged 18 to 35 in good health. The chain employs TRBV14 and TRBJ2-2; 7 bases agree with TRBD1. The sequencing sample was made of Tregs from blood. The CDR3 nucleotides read TGTGCCAGCAGCCCATGGACAGGTGTCACCGGGGAGCTGTTTTTT. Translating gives CASSPWTGVTGELFF.